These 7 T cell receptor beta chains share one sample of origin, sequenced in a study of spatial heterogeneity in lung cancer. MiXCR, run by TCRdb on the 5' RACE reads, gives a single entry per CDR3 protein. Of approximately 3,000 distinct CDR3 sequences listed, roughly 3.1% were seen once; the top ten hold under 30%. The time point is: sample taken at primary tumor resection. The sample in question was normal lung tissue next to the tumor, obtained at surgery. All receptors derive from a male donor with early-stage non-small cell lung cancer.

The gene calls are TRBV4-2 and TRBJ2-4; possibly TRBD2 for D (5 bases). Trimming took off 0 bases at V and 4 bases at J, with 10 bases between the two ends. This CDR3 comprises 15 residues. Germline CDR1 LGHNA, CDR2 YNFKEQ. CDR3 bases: TGTGCCAGCAGCCAAGAGGGCGGGTTGAAAAACATTCAGTACTTC. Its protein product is CASSQEGGLKNIQYF.

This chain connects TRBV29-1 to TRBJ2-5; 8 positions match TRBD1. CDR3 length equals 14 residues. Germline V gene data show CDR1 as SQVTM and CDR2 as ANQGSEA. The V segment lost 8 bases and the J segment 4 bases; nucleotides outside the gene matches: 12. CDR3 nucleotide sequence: TGCAGCACCAGAAGGACAGGGTCGGGAGAGACCCAGTACTTC. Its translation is CSTRRTGSGETQYF.

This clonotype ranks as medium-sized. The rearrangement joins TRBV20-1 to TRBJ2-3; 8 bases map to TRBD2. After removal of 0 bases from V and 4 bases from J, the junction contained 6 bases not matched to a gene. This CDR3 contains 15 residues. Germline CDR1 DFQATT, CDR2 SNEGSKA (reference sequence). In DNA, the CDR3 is TGCAGTGCTAGAGATTCCGGGGGGGGCCCAGATACGCAGTATTTT. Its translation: CSARDSGGGPDTQYF.

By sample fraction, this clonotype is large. The CDR3 nucleotides read TGTGCCAGCAGCCCTAGGGACAGGGAAGCCTACGAGCAGTACTTC. This codes for CASSPRDREAYEQYF. The rearrangement joins TRBV13 to TRBJ2-7, with 9 positions matching TRBD1. CDR1 PRHDT and CDR2 FYEKMQ come from the germline V gene (reference sequence). This CDR3 comprises 15 residues. The junction had 7 bases not matched to a gene; V was cut back by 5 bases and J by 2 bases.

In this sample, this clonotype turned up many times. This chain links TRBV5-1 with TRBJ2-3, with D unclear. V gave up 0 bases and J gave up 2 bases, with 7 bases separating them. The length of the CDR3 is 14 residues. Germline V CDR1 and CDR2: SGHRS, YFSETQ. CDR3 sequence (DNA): TGCGCCAGCAGCTTGGAAGCAAACACAGATACGCAGTATTTT. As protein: CASSLEANTDTQYF. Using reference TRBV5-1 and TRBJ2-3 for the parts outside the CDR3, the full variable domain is KAGVTQTPRYLIKTRGQQVTLSCSPISGHRSVSWYQQTPGQGLQFLFEYFSETQRNKGNFPGRFSGRQFSNSRSEMNVSTLELGDSALYLCASSLEANTDTQYFGPGTRLTVL.

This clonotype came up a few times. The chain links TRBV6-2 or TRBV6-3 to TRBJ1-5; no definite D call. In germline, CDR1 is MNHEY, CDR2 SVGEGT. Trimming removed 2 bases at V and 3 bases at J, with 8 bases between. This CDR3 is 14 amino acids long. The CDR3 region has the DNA TGTGCCAGCAGTTACGGCAGGACCAATCAGCCCCAGCATTTT. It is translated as CASSYGRTNQPQHF.

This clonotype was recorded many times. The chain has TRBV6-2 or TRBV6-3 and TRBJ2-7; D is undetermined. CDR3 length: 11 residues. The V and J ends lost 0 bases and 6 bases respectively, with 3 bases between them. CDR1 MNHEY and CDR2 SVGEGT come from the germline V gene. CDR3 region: CASSYSSEQYF. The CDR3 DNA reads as TGTGCCAGCAGTTACTCTTCCGAGCAGTACTTC.